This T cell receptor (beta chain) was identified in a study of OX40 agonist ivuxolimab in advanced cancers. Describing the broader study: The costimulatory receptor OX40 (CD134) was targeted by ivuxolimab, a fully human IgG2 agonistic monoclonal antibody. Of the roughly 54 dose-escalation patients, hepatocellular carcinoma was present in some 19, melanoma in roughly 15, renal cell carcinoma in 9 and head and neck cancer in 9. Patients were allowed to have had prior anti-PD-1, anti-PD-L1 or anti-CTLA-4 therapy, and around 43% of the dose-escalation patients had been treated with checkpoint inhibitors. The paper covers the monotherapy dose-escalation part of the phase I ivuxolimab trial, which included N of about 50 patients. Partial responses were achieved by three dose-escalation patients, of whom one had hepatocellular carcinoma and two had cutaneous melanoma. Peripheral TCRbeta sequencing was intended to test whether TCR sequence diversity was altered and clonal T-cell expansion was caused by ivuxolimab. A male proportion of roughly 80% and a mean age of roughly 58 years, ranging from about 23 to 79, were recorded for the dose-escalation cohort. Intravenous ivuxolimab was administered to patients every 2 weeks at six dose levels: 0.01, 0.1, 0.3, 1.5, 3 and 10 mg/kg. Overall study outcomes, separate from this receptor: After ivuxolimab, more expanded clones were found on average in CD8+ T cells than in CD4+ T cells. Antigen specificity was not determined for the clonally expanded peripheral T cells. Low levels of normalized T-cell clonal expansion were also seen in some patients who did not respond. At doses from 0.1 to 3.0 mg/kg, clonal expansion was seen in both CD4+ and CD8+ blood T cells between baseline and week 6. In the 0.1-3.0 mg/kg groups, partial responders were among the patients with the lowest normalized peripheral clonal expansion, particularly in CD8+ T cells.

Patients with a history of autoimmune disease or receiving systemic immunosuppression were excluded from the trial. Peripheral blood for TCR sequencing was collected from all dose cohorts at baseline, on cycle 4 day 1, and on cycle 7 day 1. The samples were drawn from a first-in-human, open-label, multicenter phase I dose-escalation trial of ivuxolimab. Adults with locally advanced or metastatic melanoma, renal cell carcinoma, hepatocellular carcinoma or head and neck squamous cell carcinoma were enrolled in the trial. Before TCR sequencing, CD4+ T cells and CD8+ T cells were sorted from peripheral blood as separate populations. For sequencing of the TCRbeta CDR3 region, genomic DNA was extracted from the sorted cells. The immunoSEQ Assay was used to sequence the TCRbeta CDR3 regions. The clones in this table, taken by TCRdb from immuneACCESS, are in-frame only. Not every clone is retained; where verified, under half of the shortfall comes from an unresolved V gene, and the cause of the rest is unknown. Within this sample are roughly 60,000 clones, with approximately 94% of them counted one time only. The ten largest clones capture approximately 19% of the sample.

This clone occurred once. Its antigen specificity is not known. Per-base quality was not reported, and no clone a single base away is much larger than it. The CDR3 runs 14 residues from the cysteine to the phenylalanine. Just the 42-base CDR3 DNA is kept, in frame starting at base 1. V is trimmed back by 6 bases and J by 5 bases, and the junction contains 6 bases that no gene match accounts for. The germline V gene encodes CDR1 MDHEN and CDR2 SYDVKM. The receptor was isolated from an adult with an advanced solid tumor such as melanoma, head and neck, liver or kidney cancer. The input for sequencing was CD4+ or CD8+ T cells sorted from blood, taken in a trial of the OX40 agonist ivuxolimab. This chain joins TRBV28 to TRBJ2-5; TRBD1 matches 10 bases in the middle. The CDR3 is CASSSDRGRETQYF. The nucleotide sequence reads TGTGCCAGCAGCTCCGACAGGGGGCGGGAGACCCAGTACTTC.